These 23 T cell receptor beta chains were sequenced from one sample in a study of blood T cell repertoires in COVID-19. The table came from immunoSEQ multiplex PCR; TCRdb's copy has only in-frame clones and leaves some out. The repertoire has about 500,000 clones, around 87% of them found once; the top ten carry under 0.85%. The sample taken for sequencing was PBMCs or T cells enriched from blood (not recorded which). The receptors were sampled from a woman aged 18 to 35 who had recovered from COVID-19.

The chain employs TRBV5-4 and TRBJ2-3; D is undetermined. The CDR3 length is 13 residues. Germline loops: CDR1 SGHNT, CDR2 YYREEE (reference sequence). V gave up 2 bases and J gave up 1 base, with 5 bases separating them. The chain's CDR3 is CASSLQRTDTQYF. In DNA form, the CDR3 reads TGTGCCAGCAGCTTACAGCGCACAGATACGCAGTATTTT.

The rearrangement links TRBV28 to TRBJ2-1; D call uncertain. V lost 4 bases, J lost 4 bases, and 5 bases lay in between. The CDR3 runs to 12 residues. CDR1 MDHEN and CDR2 SYDVKM come from the germline V gene. The CDR3 DNA reads TGTGCCAGCAGTTACAAGTACAATGAGCAGTTCTTC. Translating it yields CASSYKYNEQFF. Full variable domain (remainder filled in from reference TRBV28 and TRBJ2-1): DVKVTQSSRYLVKRTGEKVFLECVQDMDHENMFWYRQDPGLGLRLIYFSYDVKMKEKGDIPEGYSVSREKKERFSLILESASTNQTSMYLCASSYKYNEQFFGPGTRLTVL.

This clone was seen only once. The chain joins TRBV7-2 to TRBJ1-6; D gene ambiguous. Trimming cost V 6 bases and J 5 bases, with 11 bases left between them. This CDR3 is built from 14 residues. CDR1 is SGHTA and CDR2 is FQGNSA in the germline V gene. CDR3 DNA sequence: TGTGCCAGCAGATCGACGGAGCATAATTCACCCCTCCACTTT. Translated, it gives CASRSTEHNSPLHF.

The chain joins TRBV7-9 to TRBJ2-1; D is unresolved. The CDR3 covers 15 residues. V lost 4 bases and J lost 0, with 10 bases in between. CDR1 is SEHNR and CDR2 is FQNEAQ in the germline V gene (reference sequence). In DNA, the CDR3 is TGTGCCAGCAGCTCCCACAGAAGCTCCTACAATGAGCAGTTCTTC. This gives the protein CASSSHRSSYNEQFF.

The DNA of the CDR3 is TGTGCCAGCAGCTTAGGAGGCAGGGGGGCGAACACTGAAGCTTTCTTT. It is translated as CASSLGGRGANTEAFF. The V gene is TRBV7-9, the J gene TRBJ1-1, with 7 bases lining up with TRBD1. V lost 1 base to trimming and J lost 1 base; unmatched junction nucleotides: 6. The germline V gene has CDR1 SEHNR and CDR2 FQNEAQ (reference sequence). The CDR3 has 16 amino acids.

This chain joins TRBV5-6 and TRBJ2-5; possible D gene TRBD2, 5 bases. The CDR3 is 15 amino acids. The germline CDR1 and CDR2 sequences are SGHDT and YYEEEE. The V gene lost 5 bases and the J gene lost 2 bases, with 16 bases spanning the gap. CDR3 bases: TGTGCCAGCAGTCCAACCGGGATATTACAAGAGACCCAGTACTTC. Translating it yields CASSPTGILQETQYF.

This chain uses TRBV27 with TRBJ2-7; D is possibly TRBD1 (6 bases). Per germline, CDR1 MNHEY and CDR2 SMNVEV (reference sequence). This CDR3 comprises 14 residues. V dropped 8 bases and J dropped 4 bases, with 18 bases sitting between them. The CDR3 region has the DNA TGTGCCAGCCGTATTAACAGGGAAGATTACGAGCAGTACTTC. The encoded protein is CASRINREDYEQYF.

CDR3: CASGPSYSTEAFF. Here the CDR3 DNA reads TGTGCTAGTGGTCCCTCTTACAGCACTGAAGCTTTCTTT. The rearrangement links TRBV12-5 to TRBJ1-1, with D hard to call. Germline V lookup: CDR1 LGHNT, CDR2 FRNRAP. The CDR3 is made up of 13 amino acids. Trimming took 5 bases from V and 4 from J, leaving 11 bases between them.

This clone was seen more than once but under ten times. The rearrangement joins TRBV7-8 to TRBJ1-5; the match to TRBD1 covers 12 bases. J gave up 6 bases and V 5 bases, and 5 bases lay outside the gene matches. Germline assignment: CDR1 SGHVS and CDR2 FQNEAQ. The CDR3 loop spans 15 amino acids. As DNA, the CDR3 is TGTGCCAGCAGCCCGGGGACAGGGGGCGGTCAGCCCCAGCATTTT. This encodes CASSPGTGGGQPQHF.

About this clone: Other DNA sequences of this sample code for an identical CDR3. The chain employs TRBV5-1 and TRBJ1-1; D might be TRBD1 (5 bases). The ends were cut back, 4 bases at V and 2 bases at J, with 9 bases in the middle. Germline CDR1 SGHRS, CDR2 YFSETQ. This CDR3 has 13 residues. The CDR3 region has the DNA TGCGCCAGCAGCGTAGGGGCAAACACTGAAGCTTTCTTT. Translating gives CASSVGANTEAFF.

Worth noting for this clone: The sample carries other DNA sequences with the same CDR3. The chain links TRBV2 to TRBJ2-2; a weak D match, TRBD1 (5 bases). Trimming pared 9 bases from V and 2 bases from J, leaving 16 bases between. The CDR3 covers 15 residues. CDR1 and CDR2 (germline): SNHLY, FYNNEI. CDR3 amino acids: CASSRDSLNTGELFF. In DNA, the CDR3 is TGTGCCAGTTCGCGCGACAGCTTAAACACCGGGGAGCTGTTTTTT.

The chain recombines TRBV19 with TRBJ2-7, with TRBD2 as a possible D gene (6 bases). This CDR3 has 15 residues. V lost 3 bases and J 4 bases, leaving 16 bases between the germline ends. Germline assignment: CDR1 LNHDA and CDR2 SQIVND (reference sequence). The CDR3 region is CASSINSGVGYEQYF. The CDR3 DNA follows: TGTGCCAGTAGTATTAATTCGGGGGTGGGATACGAGCAGTACTTC.

The chain recombines TRBV6-4 with TRBJ2-3; 8 bases line up with TRBD2. V was clipped by 0 bases and J by 0 bases; unmatched bases: 2. Per the germline V gene, CDR1 is MRHNA and CDR2 is SNTAGT. CDR3 length: 16 residues. CDR3 residues: CASSDSGGGSTDTQYF. In nucleotides, the CDR3 is TGTGCCAGCAGTGACTCCGGGGGGGGAAGCACAGATACGCAGTATTTT.

The chain employs TRBV5-4 and TRBJ1-2; TRBD1 matches 8 bases. J lost 4 bases, V lost 0 bases, and 11 bases had no gene match. Germline-derived CDR1 and CDR2 are SGHNT and YYREEE (reference sequence). The CDR3 contains 17 residues. The CDR3 nucleotides are TGTGCCAGCAGCTTGGCGGGTGTTGACAGGGGAGGCTATGGCTACACCTTC. It specifies CASSLAGVDRGGYGYTF. Full variable domain (rest looked up from reference TRBV5-4 and TRBJ1-2): ETGVTQSPTHLIKTRGQQVTLRCSSQSGHNTVSWYQQALGQGPQFIFQYYREEENGRGNFPPRFSGLQFPNYSSELNVNALELDDSALYLCASSLAGVDRGGYGYTFGSGTRLTVV.

With respect to this clone: Other nucleotide sequences in the sample specify the same CDR3. This sequence joins TRBV30 and TRBJ1-1; the D gene is possibly TRBD1 (5 bases). The CDR3 contains 12 residues. V dropped 0 bases and J dropped 5 bases, with 7 bases sitting between them. Germline loops: CDR1 GTSNPN, CDR2 SVGIG (reference sequence). The CDR3 reads CAWSVRGTEAFF. The CDR3 region has the DNA TGTGCCTGGAGTGTTAGGGGAACTGAAGCTTTCTTT.

The J gene is TRBJ1-1, the V gene TRBV28, with D possibly being TRBD1 (5 bases). Germline V gene lookup returns CDR1 MDHEN and CDR2 SYDVKM. The CDR3 runs 12 residues. V gave up 7 bases and J gave up 7 bases, with 13 bases separating them. The DNA of the CDR3 is TGTGCCAGCACTGTGGGGGGGGTTGAAGCTTTCTTT. This codes for CASTVGGVEAFF.

This clone was seen just once. This rearrangement joins TRBV30 to TRBJ1-3; no clear D gene. Germline loops: CDR1 GTSNPN, CDR2 SVGIG (reference sequence). The germline V and J ends were trimmed by 3 bases and 3 bases, with 6 bases remaining between them. CDR3 length: 12 residues. This chain's CDR3 is CAWSPHGNTIYF. The CDR3 nucleotides read TGTGCCTGGAGCCCACATGGAAACACCATATATTTT.

In the case of this clone: In the same sample, other DNA sequences code for this CDR3. V usage is TRBV12-3 or TRBV12-4 and J usage is TRBJ1-1; 8 nucleotides agree with TRBD1. This CDR3 is 12 amino acids long. The V gene end was trimmed by 3 bases and the J gene end by 8 bases; junction bases not matched to a gene: 2. In nucleotides, the CDR3 is TGTGCCAGCAGTTTGACAGGGGCCGAAGCTTTCTTT. As protein: CASSLTGAEAFF.

The chain employs TRBV9 and TRBJ2-3; the D gene is possibly TRBD1 (6 bases). Deletions cut 3 bases from V and 0 bases from J, with 14 bases between. CDR3 length equals 16 residues. The V gene's germline CDR1 is SGDLS and CDR2 YYNGEE. The CDR3 is CASSGSQGSSTDTQYF. Written as DNA, the CDR3 is TGTGCCAGCAGCGGCTCACAGGGCTCTAGCACAGATACGCAGTATTTT.

The rearrangement uses TRBV11-3 and TRBJ2-3, with 15 positions matching TRBD2. CDR1 and CDR2 from the germline V gene are SGHNT and YENEEA. Trimming took 5 bases from V and 5 from J; bases not matched to a gene: 8. The length of the CDR3 is 17 residues. The CDR3 spells CASSQGTSGGQRDTQYF. CDR3 bases: TGTGCCAGCAGCCAGGGGACTAGCGGGGGGCAACGAGATACGCAGTATTTT.

The chain joins TRBV4-2 to TRBJ2-7; D gene uncertain. This CDR3 spans 15 amino acids. Trimming removed 0 bases at V and 7 bases at J, with 16 bases between. Germline V gene lookup returns CDR1 LGHNA and CDR2 YNFKEQ. The CDR3 DNA follows: TGTGCCAGCAGCCAAGACGAGGCGGCCCTTGGAGAGCAGTACTTC. Protein: CASSQDEAALGEQYF.

V is TRBV6-5 and J is TRBJ1-1; 7 nucleotides align to TRBD1. CDR3 length: 15 amino acids. J lost 1 base, V lost 6 bases, and 8 bases had no gene match. CDR1 is MNHEY and CDR2 is SVGAGI in the germline V gene. CDR3 coding DNA: TGTGCCAGCAGGAGATACTCAGGGGGGAACACTGAAGCTTTCTTT. It is translated as CASRRYSGGNTEAFF.

The V call is TRBV5-1, the J call TRBJ2-5, with TRBD1 identical over 9 bases. Germline-derived CDR1 and CDR2 are SGHRS and YFSETQ. This CDR3 contains 15 residues. Trimming took 6 bases from V and 4 from J; bases not matched to a gene: 10. The CDR3 coding sequence is TGCGCCAGCACTGGTTTGGGACAGGGAGGAGAGACCCAGTACTTC. Encoded protein: CASTGLGQGGETQYF.